This paragraph covers one T cell receptor beta chain sequence. The sample carries other DNA sequences with the same CDR3. These data are taken from a study of shared clonotypes between healthy human individuals. Data came from immunoSEQ multiplex PCR; TCRdb stores just in-frame clones and leaves some out. The sample has over 2 million clones, 90% to 95% seen once. This CDR3 is 12 amino acids long. Deletions cut 6 bases from V and 10 bases from J, with 10 bases between. Germline V gene sequence: CDR1 MDHEN, CDR2 SYDVKM. The chain employs TRBV28 and TRBJ1-6, with D uncertain. Sequencing input: naive CD4+ T cells sorted from blood. Sample subset: CD45RA+ positively selected. The origin of this receptor is a man aged 18 to 30 in good health. DNA of the CDR3: TGTGCCAGCAGCCCCCTAAACTCACCCCTCCACTTT. It is translated as CASSPLNSPLHF.